This T cell receptor (beta chain) came from a study of T cell responses to AZD1222 COVID-19 vaccine. Study results and limitations: After the peak T cell response, and only then, were repertoires sampled. In a largely white British group with more females than males, clonal diversity was possibly underestimated. AZD1222 recipients seropositive at baseline numbered only five to seven. Dominant at 160-218 and 743-854, vaccine-associated CD4 TCRs also spanned spike.

For this clone: Its antigen is still unknown.

From germline, CDR1 is LNHDA and CDR2 SQIVND (reference sequence). The length of the CDR3 is 13 residues. V lost 3 bases, J lost 7 bases, and 13 bases lay in between. Assay used: immunoSEQ multiplex PCR; TCRdb lists only in-frame clones, some missing. This sample has about 260,000 clones, with more than 80% found just once. This TCR was recovered from an adult in good health. The rearrangement links TRBV19 to TRBJ2-7, with D perhaps TRBD1 (6 bases). The source was peripheral blood, collected on day 0 of AZD1222 vaccination. DNA of the CDR3: TGTGCCAGTAGTATGACAGGACCCGGGGAGCAGTACTTC. Protein product: CASSMTGPGEQYF.